The 29 T cell receptor beta chains below come from one sample, sequenced in a study of immune evolution from preneoplasia to lung adenocarcinoma. Here immunoSEQ multiplex PCR was the method, and the copy in TCRdb shows in-frame clones only, minus some. This table holds approximately 4,400 clones, around 77% found once. The sequencing sample was made of FFPE lung adenocarcinoma in situ tissue. These receptors were collected from a person aged 55-80 years with lung adenocarcinoma.

This clone appeared a single time. V is TRBV12-5 and J is TRBJ2-7; D ambiguous. Germline lookup yields CDR1 LGHNT and CDR2 FRNRAP. The germline V and J ends were trimmed by 5 bases and 0 bases, with 2 bases remaining between them. CDR3 length equals 11 residues. The CDR3 coding sequence is TGTGCTAGTGGTAGCTCCTACGAGCAGTACTTC. It is translated as CASGSSYEQYF.

This clone was seen a few times. J is TRBJ1-4 and V is TRBV15; TRBD1 matches at 7 bases. V lost 5 bases, J lost 5 bases, and 5 bases stayed unmatched. Germline lookup yields CDR1 LNHNV and CDR2 YYDKDF (reference sequence). The CDR3 contains 14 residues. CDR3 DNA sequence: TGTGCCACCAGCTCGACAGGGCCCAATGAAAAACTGTTTTTT. Translating gives CATSSTGPNEKLFF.

This clone was seen only a few times. The CDR3 nucleotides are TGTGCCAGCAGCCCCGCCGGGGCCGTAGAGACCCAGTACTTC. Amino acids: CASSPAGAVETQYF. The genes are TRBV7-2 and TRBJ2-5; the D gene could be TRBD1 or TRBD2 (5 bases each). Germline loops: CDR1 SGHTA, CDR2 FQGNSA. The CDR3 covers 14 residues. Trimming stripped 5 bases from V and 4 bases from J, with 14 bases between. Variable domain in full (rest from reference TRBV7-2 and TRBJ2-5): GAGVSQSPSNKVTEKGKDVELRCDPISGHTALYWYRQSLGQGLEFLIYFQGNSAPDKSGLPSDRFSAERTGGSVSTLTIQRTQQEDSAVYLCASSPAGAVETQYFGPGTRLLVL.

The chain has TRBV5-4 and TRBJ1-2, with 7 bases identical to TRBD1. J lost 2 bases, V lost 2 bases, and 6 bases had no gene match. Germline assignment: CDR1 SGHNT and CDR2 YYREEE (reference sequence). This CDR3 region has 15 residues. CDR3: CASSLNAGQNYGYTF. CDR3 coding DNA: TGTGCCAGCAGCTTAAACGCGGGACAGAACTATGGCTACACCTTC.

The V and J genes are TRBV19 and TRBJ1-1; possibly TRBD1 for D (6 bases). V gave up 4 bases and J gave up 1 base, with 7 bases separating them. The length of the CDR3 is 13 residues. The germline V gene encodes CDR1 LNHDA and CDR2 SQIVND (reference sequence). CDR3 sequence (DNA): TGTGCCAGTAGTACCAGGGGGAACACTGAAGCTTTCTTT. Translation gives CASSTRGNTEAFF.

This clone was seen just once. V is TRBV7-2 and J is TRBJ2-5, with TRBD2 matching over 8 bases. CDR3 length: 13 residues. The V gene's germline CDR1 is SGHTA and CDR2 FQGNSA. Trimming cost V 2 bases and J 5 bases; bases outside gene matches: 1. The CDR3: CASSLTGGETQYF. CDR3 in DNA: TGTGCCAGCAGCTTAACGGGGGGGGAGACCCAGTACTTC.

In DNA form, the CDR3 reads TGTGCCAGCATGAGCAGGACCTCCTACGAGCAGTACTTC. Translated: CASMSRTSYEQYF. This sequence joins TRBV27 and TRBJ2-7, with no clear D. The CDR3 consists of 13 residues. Germline V gene data show CDR1 as MNHEY and CDR2 as SMNVEV (reference sequence). V was clipped by 7 bases and J by 0 bases, with 10 bases between them.

This clone was detected only once. The V call is TRBV7-6, the J call TRBJ2-1; D is unresolved. Germline CDR1 and CDR2: SGHVS and FNYEAQ. Between the trimmed V and J ends, which lost 1 base and 7 bases, there was a span of 17 bases. The CDR3 contains 16 residues. CDR3 loop: CASSLVAAEDWNEQFF. The CDR3 bases are TGTGCCAGCAGCTTAGTTGCAGCCGAAGATTGGAATGAGCAGTTCTTC.

The chain is built from TRBV5-1 and TRBJ2-1; 13 bases are a match to TRBD2. This CDR3 comprises 15 residues. V lost 4 bases, J lost 9 bases, and 7 bases stayed unmatched. In germline, CDR1 is SGHRS, CDR2 YFSETQ. CDR3 sequence reads: CASSDTSGGVAEQFF. CDR3 bases: TGCGCCAGCAGCGACACTAGCGGGGGGGTCGCTGAGCAGTTCTTC.

This chain links TRBV18 with TRBJ2-5; D is tentatively TRBD1 or TRBD2 (5 bases each). This CDR3 has 13 amino acids. The V and J ends lost 3 bases and 1 base respectively, with 6 bases between them. Germline V gives CDR1 KGHSH, CDR2 LQKENI. The chain's CDR3 is CASSPGVQETQYF. CDR3 sequence (DNA): TGTGCCAGCTCACCGGGGGTCCAAGAGACCCAGTACTTC.

The chain employs TRBV30 and TRBJ2-2; the match to TRBD1 covers 8 bases. This CDR3 has 14 residues. Germline-derived CDR1 and CDR2 are GTSNPN and SVGIG (reference sequence). V lost 0 bases and J lost 6; bases outside the gene matches: 3. The CDR3 loop reads CAWSVGTGSGELFF. CDR3 nucleotides: TGTGCCTGGAGTGTGGGGACAGGCTCCGGGGAGCTGTTTTTT.

The chain joins TRBV29-1 to TRBJ2-1; 11 nucleotides align to TRBD2. Germline V gives CDR1 SQVTM, CDR2 ANQGSEA. The V and J ends lost 6 bases and 7 bases, in that order; junction bases with no gene match: 5. This CDR3 contains 13 residues. CDR3 bases: TGCAGCGTGACCACTAGCGGGGGAAATGAGCAGTTCTTC. It translates to CSVTTSGGNEQFF.

The chain combines TRBV2 with TRBJ2-7; D gene uncertain. Deletions cut 4 bases from V and 2 bases from J, with 6 bases between. This CDR3 has 12 amino acids. Germline CDR1 is SNHLY and CDR2 is FYNNEI. This CDR3 is CASSGRPYEQYF. As DNA, the CDR3 is TGTGCCAGCAGTGGACGGCCCTACGAGCAGTACTTC.

This chain uses TRBV19 with TRBJ2-7; 8 positions agree with TRBD1. Trimming cost V 3 bases and J 2 bases; bases outside gene matches: 6. Germline V gene data show CDR1 as LNHDA and CDR2 as SQIVND (reference sequence). CDR3 size: 15 residues. The CDR3 DNA follows: TGTGCCAGTAGTATCCGACAGGGGACAACCTACGAGCAGTACTTC. Translation: CASSIRQGTTYEQYF.

V is TRBV20-1 and J is TRBJ2-1, with no clear D. Trimming took 5 bases from V and 2 from J, leaving 4 bases between them. The CDR3 consists of 11 residues. Germline CDR1 DFQATT, CDR2 SNEGSKA (reference sequence). The CDR3 DNA is TGCAGTGCTTCCCCCTACAATGAGCAGTTCTTC. It yields the protein CSASPYNEQFF.

This clone has just a few counts. The V and J genes are TRBV5-4 and TRBJ1-2; possible D gene TRBD1, 6 bases. Trimming took 9 bases from V and 0 from J, leaving 18 bases between them. Per the germline V gene, CDR1 is SGHNT and CDR2 is YYREEE (reference sequence). This CDR3 region has 15 residues. CDR3 sequence: CAISGSAGANYGYTF. The CDR3 DNA reads as TGTGCCATCTCGGGCTCCGCAGGGGCTAACTATGGCTACACCTTC.

This clone was observed once. V gene TRBV7-6 combines with J gene TRBJ1-1; maybe TRBD1 (6 bases). The length of the CDR3 is 16 residues. Germline V gene sequence: CDR1 SGHVS, CDR2 FNYEAQ. V lost 5 bases and J 1 base, leaving 17 bases between the germline ends. The CDR3 protein is CASSGETGRSNTEAFF. The DNA for the CDR3 is TGTGCCAGCAGCGGCGAGACAGGCAGGTCGAACACTGAAGCTTTCTTT.

The gene calls are TRBV4-1 and TRBJ2-1; TRBD1 aligns across 7 bases. The CDR3 totals 16 residues. Germline CDR1 is MGHRA and CDR2 is YSYEKL. V trimming: 5 bases; J trimming: 0 bases; junction bases outside the gene matches: 7. CDR3 sequence: CASSTTGTDSYNEQFF. The CDR3 DNA follows: TGCGCCAGCAGCACAACCGGGACAGACTCCTACAATGAGCAGTTCTTC.

This rearrangement joins TRBV6-5 to TRBJ1-3; maybe TRBD1 (6 bases). CDR3 length: 16 residues. V was clipped by 4 bases and J by 4 bases, with 17 bases between them. Germline V gene lookup returns CDR1 MNHEY and CDR2 SVGAGI. The CDR3 coding sequence is TGTGCCAGCAGTTCCCCCGGAGAGGGGGGAGGAAACACCATATATTTT. Encoded protein: CASSSPGEGGGNTIYF.

The chain couples TRBV6-5 to TRBJ2-7, with a tentative D call TRBD2 (5 bases). Trimming removed 6 bases from V and 3 bases from J, with 15 bases in between. CDR1 is MNHEY and CDR2 is SVGAGI in the germline V gene. This CDR3 is 14 amino acids long. The CDR3 DNA reads TGTGCCAGCAGACCAGACGGACGGGGCTACGAGCAGTACTTC. This codes for CASRPDGRGYEQYF.

J is TRBJ2-6 and V is TRBV5-1; D uncertain. Germline-derived CDR1 and CDR2 are SGHRS and YFSETQ. This CDR3 contains 16 residues. The V gene lost 2 bases and the J gene lost 1 base, with 10 bases spanning the gap. The CDR3 protein is CASSLLSSSGANVLTF. In DNA form, the CDR3 reads TGCGCCAGCAGCTTACTATCTAGTTCTGGGGCCAACGTCCTGACTTTC.

The chain carries TRBV5-6 and TRBJ2-6; D is ambiguous. In germline, CDR1 is SGHDT, CDR2 YYEEEE. The CDR3 spans 12 residues. The V and J ends lost 1 base and 5 bases respectively, with 1 base between them. CDR3: CASSLWANVLTF. The CDR3 nucleotides are TGTGCCAGCAGCTTGTGGGCCAACGTCCTGACTTTC.

This clone was seen more than once but under ten times. The V gene is TRBV6-1, the J gene TRBJ2-7; 9 nucleotides line up with TRBD1. Germline CDR1 is MNHNS and CDR2 is SASEGT. J was trimmed by 4 bases and V by 7 bases; bases with no gene match: 11. The CDR3 has 15 amino acids. CDR3 nucleotide sequence: TGTGCCAGCATCTCTAGGGGGACAGGGAGATACGAGCAGTACTTC. This translates into CASISRGTGRYEQYF.

The genes are TRBV7-2 and TRBJ1-4; D is unresolved. Between the trimmed V and J ends, which lost 5 bases and 4 bases, there was a span of 17 bases. This CDR3 spans 16 amino acids. Germline lookup yields CDR1 SGHTA and CDR2 FQGNSA. Here the CDR3 DNA reads TGTGCCAGCAGCCTATCTTTGTCGAAGGGTAATGAAAAACTGTTTTTT. Its protein product is CASSLSLSKGNEKLFF.

The V gene is TRBV6-5, the J gene TRBJ1-2; D call uncertain. CDR3 length equals 15 residues. Trimming cost V 1 base and J 8 bases, with 17 bases left between them. CDR1 MNHEY and CDR2 SVGAGI come from the germline V gene. CDR3 amino acids: CASSYFRASPGGYTF. CDR3 coding DNA: TGTGCCAGCAGTTACTTCCGGGCCTCCCCCGGCGGCTACACCTTC.

The chain has TRBV19 and TRBJ2-5, with 7 bases identical to TRBD2. V was pared by 5 bases and J by 5 bases, with 8 bases of the junction left unmatched. The CDR3 length is 14 residues. The V gene's germline CDR1 is LNHDA and CDR2 SQIVND (reference sequence). The CDR3 region is CASSSREGVETQYF. The CDR3 DNA reads TGTGCCAGTAGTTCCAGGGAGGGTGTGGAGACCCAGTACTTC.

V and J are TRBV7-2 and TRBJ2-3; D not certain. There are 15 residues in the CDR3. The V gene's germline CDR1 is SGHTA and CDR2 FQGNSA. Trimming shortened V by 0 bases and J by 2 bases, and 9 bases separated the two germline ends. The CDR3 sequence is CASSLARTYTDTQYF. As DNA, the CDR3 is TGTGCCAGCAGCTTAGCGCGTACGTACACAGATACGCAGTATTTT.

There are a few counts of this clone. The chain joins TRBV9 to TRBJ1-3, with a tentative D call TRBD1 (5 bases). V lost 4 bases and J 2 bases, leaving 19 bases between the germline ends. The CDR3 runs 17 residues. Germline V gene sequence: CDR1 SGDLS, CDR2 YYNGEE. The DNA for the CDR3 is TGTGCCAGCAGCACCAGCGGGGGGGAAGCTACTGGAAACACCATATATTTT. Its protein product is CASSTSGGEATGNTIYF.

The CDR3: CAWSGTIQETQYF. CDR3 DNA sequence: TGTGCCTGGAGTGGGACCATCCAAGAGACCCAGTACTTC. This rearrangement joins TRBV30 to TRBJ2-5; no clear D gene. V dropped 1 base and J dropped 1 base, with 7 bases sitting between them. Germline CDR1 and CDR2: GTSNPN and SVGIG (reference sequence). The CDR3 spans 13 residues.